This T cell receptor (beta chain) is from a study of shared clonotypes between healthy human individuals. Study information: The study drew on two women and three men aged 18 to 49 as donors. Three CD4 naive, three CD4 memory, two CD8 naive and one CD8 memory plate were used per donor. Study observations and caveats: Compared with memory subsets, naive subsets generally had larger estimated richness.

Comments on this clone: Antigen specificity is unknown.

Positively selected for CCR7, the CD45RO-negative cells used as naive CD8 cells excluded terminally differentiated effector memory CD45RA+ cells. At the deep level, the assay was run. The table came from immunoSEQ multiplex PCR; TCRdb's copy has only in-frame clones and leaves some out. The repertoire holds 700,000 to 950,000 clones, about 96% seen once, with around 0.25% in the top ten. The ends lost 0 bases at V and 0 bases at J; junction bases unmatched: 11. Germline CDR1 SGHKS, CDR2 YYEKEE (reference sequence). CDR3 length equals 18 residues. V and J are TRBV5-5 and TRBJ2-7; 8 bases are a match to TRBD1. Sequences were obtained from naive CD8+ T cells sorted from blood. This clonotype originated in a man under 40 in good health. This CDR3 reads CASSLDWSGGTSSYEQYF. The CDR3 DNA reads TGTGCCAGCAGCTTGGATTGGTCAGGGGGCACTAGCTCCTACGAGCAGTACTTC.